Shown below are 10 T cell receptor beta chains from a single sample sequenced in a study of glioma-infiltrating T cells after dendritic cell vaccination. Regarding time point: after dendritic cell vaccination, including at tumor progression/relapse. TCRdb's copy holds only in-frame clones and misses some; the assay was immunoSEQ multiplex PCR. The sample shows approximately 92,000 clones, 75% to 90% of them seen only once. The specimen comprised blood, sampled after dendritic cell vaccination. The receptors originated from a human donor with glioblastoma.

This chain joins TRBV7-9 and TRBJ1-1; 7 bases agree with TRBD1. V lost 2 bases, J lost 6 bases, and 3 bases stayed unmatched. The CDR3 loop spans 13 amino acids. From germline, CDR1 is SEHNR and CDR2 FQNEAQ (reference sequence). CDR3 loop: CASSLRGPAEAFF. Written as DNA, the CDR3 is TGTGCCAGCAGCTTAAGGGGGCCGGCTGAAGCTTTCTTT. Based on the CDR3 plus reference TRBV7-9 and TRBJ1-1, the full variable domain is DTGVSQNPRHKITKRGQNVTFRCDPISEHNRLYWYRQTLGQGPEFLTYFQNEAQLEKSRLLSDRFSAERPKGSFSTLEIQRTEQGDSAMYLCASSLRGPAEAFFGQGTRLTVV.

CDR3 residues: CASSPPLRTDTQYF. The DNA for the CDR3 is TGTGCCAGCAGCCCCCCCCTAAGAACAGATACGCAGTATTTT. The gene calls are TRBV5-6 and TRBJ2-3; D not certain. Germline V gives CDR1 SGHDT, CDR2 YYEEEE. V lost 4 bases, J lost 3 bases, and 12 bases lay in between. The CDR3 is 14 amino acids. Together with reference TRBV5-6 and TRBJ2-3, the CDR3 gives the full variable domain: DAGVTQSPTHLIKTRGQQVTLRCSPKSGHDTVSWYQQALGQGPQFIFQYYEEEERQRGNFPDRFSGHQFPNYSSELNVNALLLGDSALYLCASSPPLRTDTQYFGPGTRLTVL.

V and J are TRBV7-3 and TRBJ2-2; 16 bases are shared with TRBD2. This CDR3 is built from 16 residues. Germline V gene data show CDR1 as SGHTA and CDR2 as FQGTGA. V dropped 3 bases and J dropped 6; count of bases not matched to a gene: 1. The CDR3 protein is CASSFGTSGRAGELFF. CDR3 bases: TGTGCCAGCAGCTTTGGGACTAGCGGGAGGGCCGGGGAGCTGTTTTTT.

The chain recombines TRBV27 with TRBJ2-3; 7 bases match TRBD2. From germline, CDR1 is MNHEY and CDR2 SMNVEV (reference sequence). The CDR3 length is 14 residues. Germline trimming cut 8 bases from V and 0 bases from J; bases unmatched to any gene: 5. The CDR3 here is CASSTGGSTDTQYF. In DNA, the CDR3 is TGTGCCAGCTCCACCGGGGGGAGCACAGATACGCAGTATTTT.

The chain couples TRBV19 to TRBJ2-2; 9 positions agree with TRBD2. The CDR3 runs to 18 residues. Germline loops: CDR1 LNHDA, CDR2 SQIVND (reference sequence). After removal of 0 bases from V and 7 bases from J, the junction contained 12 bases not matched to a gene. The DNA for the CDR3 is TGTGCCAGTAGTATAGAGCCGCCGGGACTAGCTTTCGTCGGGGAGCTGTTTTTT. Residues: CASSIEPPGLAFVGELFF.

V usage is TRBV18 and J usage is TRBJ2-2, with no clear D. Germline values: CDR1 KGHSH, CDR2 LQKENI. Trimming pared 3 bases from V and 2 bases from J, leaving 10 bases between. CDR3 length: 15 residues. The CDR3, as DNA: TGTGCCAGCTCACCTAGTCAGGCCAACACCGGGGAGCTGTTTTTT. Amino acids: CASSPSQANTGELFF.

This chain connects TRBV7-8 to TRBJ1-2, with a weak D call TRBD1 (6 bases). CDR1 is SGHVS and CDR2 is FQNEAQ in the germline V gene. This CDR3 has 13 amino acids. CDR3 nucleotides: TGTGTCTCTTATGGGGGCCACCTCTATGGCTACACCTTC. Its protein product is CVSYGGHLYGYTF.

In DNA, the CDR3 is TGTGCCATCAGTGGGCCCCGGGGTAGCGGGATATCCCACGAGCAGTACTTC. Amino acid sequence: CAISGPRGSGISHEQYF. The chain has TRBV10-3 and TRBJ2-7; 8 nucleotides align to TRBD2. The CDR3 has 17 amino acids. V gave up 4 bases and J gave up 5 bases; unmatched junction bases: 16. Germline V gene data show CDR1 as ENHRY and CDR2 as SYGVKD.

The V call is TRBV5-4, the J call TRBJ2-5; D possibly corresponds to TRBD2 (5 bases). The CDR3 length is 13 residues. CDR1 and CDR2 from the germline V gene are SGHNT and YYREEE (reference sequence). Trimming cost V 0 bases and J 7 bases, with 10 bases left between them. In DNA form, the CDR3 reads TGTGCCAGCAGCTTGGACGGGATAGGGACCCAGTACTTC. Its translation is CASSLDGIGTQYF. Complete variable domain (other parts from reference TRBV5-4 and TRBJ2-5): ETGVTQSPTHLIKTRGQQVTLRCSSQSGHNTVSWYQQALGQGPQFIFQYYREEENGRGNFPPRFSGLQFPNYSSELNVNALELDDSALYLCASSLDGIGTQYFGPGTRLLVL.

The chain's CDR3 is CASSPRETGELFF. The CDR3 bases are TGTGCCAGCAGCCCAAGGGAGACCGGGGAGCTGTTTTTT. The chain couples TRBV11-3 to TRBJ2-2, with D possibly matching TRBD2 (5 bases). The V and J ends lost 5 bases and 5 bases respectively, with 9 bases between them. CDR3 length: 13 residues. Germline CDR1 SGHNT, CDR2 YENEEA.